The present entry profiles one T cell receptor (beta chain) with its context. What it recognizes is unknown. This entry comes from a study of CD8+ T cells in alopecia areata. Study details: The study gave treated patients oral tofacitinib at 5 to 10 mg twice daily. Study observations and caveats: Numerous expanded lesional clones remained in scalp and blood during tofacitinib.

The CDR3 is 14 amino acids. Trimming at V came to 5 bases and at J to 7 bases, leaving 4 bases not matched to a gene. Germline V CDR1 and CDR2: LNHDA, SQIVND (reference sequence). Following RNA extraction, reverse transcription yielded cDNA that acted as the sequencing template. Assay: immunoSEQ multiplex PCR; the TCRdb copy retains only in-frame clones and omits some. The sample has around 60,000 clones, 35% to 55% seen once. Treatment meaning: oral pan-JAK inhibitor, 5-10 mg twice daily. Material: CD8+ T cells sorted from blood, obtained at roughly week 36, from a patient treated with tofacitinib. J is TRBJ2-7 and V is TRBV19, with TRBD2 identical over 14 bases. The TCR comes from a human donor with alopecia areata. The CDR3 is CASSQGLAGEEQYF. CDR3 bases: TGTGCCAGTAGTCAGGGACTAGCGGGAGAAGAGCAGTACTTC.